These T cell receptor beta chains were read from a single sample in a study of blood T cell repertoires in COVID-19. The repertoire was sequenced with immunoSEQ multiplex PCR; TCRdb's copy has only in-frame clones and lacks some. The sample has under 250,000 clones; around 90% are singletons. The specimen sequenced was peripheral blood. Receptor source: a man aged 55 to 70 who had recovered from COVID-19. CDR3s include the opening cysteine and the closing phenylalanine or tryptophan. The D gene is left open where the match is weak. Size is omitted from some rows. Given values are once, few, many or a class for expanded clones.

V: TRBV27; J: TRBJ2-5; size: once; D: TRBD2; CDR3: CASSLSLSGGVQETQYF; DNA: TGTGCCAGCAGTTTATCTTTAAGCGGGGGAGTTCAAGAGACCCAGTACTTC
V: TRBV27; J: TRBJ2-5; size: many; D: TRBD1; CDR3: CASSSQGTETQYF; DNA: TGTGCCAGCAGTTCACAGGGGACAGAGACCCAGTACTTC
V: TRBV6-5; J: TRBJ2-3; size: -; D: -; CDR3: CASMRGGGTDTQYF; DNA: TGTGCCAGCATGAGGGGCGGGGGCACAGATACGCAGTATTTT
V: TRBV12-5; J: TRBJ2-7; size: -; D: TRBD2; CDR3: CASGLIELAGKQYF; DNA: TGTGCTAGTGGTTTGATTGAGCTAGCGGGGAAGCAGTACTTC
V: TRBV6-2/TRBV6-3; J: TRBJ2-2; size: -; D: TRBD2; CDR3: CASSYKAGGVTGELFF; DNA: TGTGCCAGCAGTTATAAGGCGGGAGGGGTCACCGGGGAGCTGTTTTTT
V: TRBV3-1/TRBV3-2; J: TRBJ1-2; size: -; D: TRBD1; CDR3: CASSQKGQGLFGYTF; DNA: TGTGCCAGCAGCCAAAAGGGACAGGGTTTATTCGGCTACACCTTC
V: TRBV9; J: TRBJ1-2; size: -; D: -; CDR3: CASSVGGQSYGYTF; DNA: TGTGCCAGCAGCGTAGGCGGACAGAGCTATGGCTACACCTTC
V: TRBV4-3; J: TRBJ2-5; size: -; D: TRBD1; CDR3: CASSTDRGSAGTQYF; DNA: TGCGCCAGCAGCACCGACAGGGGCTCGGCGGGGACCCAGTACTTC
V: TRBV11-2; J: TRBJ2-5; size: -; D: TRBD2; CDR3: CASSFQKLAARRDETQYF; DNA: TGTGCCAGCAGCTTTCAAAAACTAGCGGCCAGACGGGATGAGACCCAGTACTTC
V: TRBV6-5; J: TRBJ1-2; size: -; D: TRBD1; CDR3: CASSYSTGDGYTF; DNA: TGTGCCAGCAGTTACTCGACAGGGGATGGCTACACCTTC
V: TRBV4-2; J: TRBJ1-4; size: -; D: TRBD1; CDR3: CASSQTGTGNEKLFF; DNA: TGTGCCAGCAGCCAAACCGGGACAGGGAATGAAAAACTGTTTTTT
V: TRBV6-2/TRBV6-3; J: TRBJ2-5; size: -; D: -; CDR3: CASSYEDRGETQYF; DNA: TGTGCCAGCAGTTACGAGGATCGTGGGGAGACCCAGTACTTC
V: TRBV5-4; J: TRBJ2-1; size: -; D: -; CDR3: CASSLPRGSYNEQFF; DNA: TGTGCCAGCAGCCTACCTCGGGGATCCTACAATGAGCAGTTCTTC
V: TRBV5-1; J: TRBJ2-2; size: -; D: -; CDR3: CASSLVAEPTGELFF; DNA: TGCGCCAGCAGCTTGGTAGCAGAGCCTACCGGGGAGCTGTTTTTT
V: TRBV27; J: TRBJ2-1; size: -; D: TRBD1; CDR3: CASSFVGGAEVEQFF; DNA: TGTGCCAGCAGTTTCGTAGGGGGCGCGGAGGTTGAGCAGTTCTTC